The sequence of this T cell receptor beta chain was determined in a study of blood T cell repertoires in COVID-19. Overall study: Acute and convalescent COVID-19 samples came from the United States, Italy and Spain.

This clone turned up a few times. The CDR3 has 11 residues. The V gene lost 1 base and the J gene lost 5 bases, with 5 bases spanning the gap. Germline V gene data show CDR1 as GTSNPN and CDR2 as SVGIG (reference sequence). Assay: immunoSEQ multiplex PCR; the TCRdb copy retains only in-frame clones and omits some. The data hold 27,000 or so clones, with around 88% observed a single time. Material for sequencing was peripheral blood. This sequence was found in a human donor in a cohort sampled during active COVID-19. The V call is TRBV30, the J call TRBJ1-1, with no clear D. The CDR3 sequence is CAWSAQTEAFF. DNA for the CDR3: TGTGCCTGGAGTGCCCAGACTGAAGCTTTCTTT.